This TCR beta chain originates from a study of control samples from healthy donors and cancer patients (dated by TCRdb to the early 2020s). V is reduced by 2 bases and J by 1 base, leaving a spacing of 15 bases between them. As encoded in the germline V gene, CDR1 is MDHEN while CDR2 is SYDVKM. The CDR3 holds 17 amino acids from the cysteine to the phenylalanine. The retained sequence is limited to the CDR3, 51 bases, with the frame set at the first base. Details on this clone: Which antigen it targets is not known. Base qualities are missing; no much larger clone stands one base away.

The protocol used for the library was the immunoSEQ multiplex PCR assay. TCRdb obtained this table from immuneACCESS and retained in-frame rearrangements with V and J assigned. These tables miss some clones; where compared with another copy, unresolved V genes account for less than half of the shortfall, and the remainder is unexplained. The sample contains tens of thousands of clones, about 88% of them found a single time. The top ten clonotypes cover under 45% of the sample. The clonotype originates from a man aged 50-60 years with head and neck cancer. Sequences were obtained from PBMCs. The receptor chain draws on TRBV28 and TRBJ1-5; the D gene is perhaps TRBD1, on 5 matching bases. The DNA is TGTGCCAGCAGTTTACCCCCCAGGGTAAGAAGCAATCAGCCCCAGCATTTT. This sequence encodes CASSLPPRVRSNQPQHF.